The 13 T cell receptor beta chains given below trace back to one sample, sequenced in a study of shared clonotypes between healthy human individuals. Sequencing used immunoSEQ multiplex PCR; TCRdb keeps in-frame clones, though not all of them. The sample includes about 2.3 million clones, roughly 90% seen only once; the top ten take around 0.38%. Sequenced material: naive CD4+ T cells from PBMCs. Subset meaning: CD45RA+ positively selected. These receptor sequences come from a man aged 18 to 29 in good health. Some clones in this sample may be carry-over from other donors' samples.

This clone was found once. The CDR3 sequence is CASSYSVPEGEKLFF. CDR3 DNA sequence: TGTGCCAGCAGTTACTCGGTCCCGGAGGGGGAAAAACTGTTTTTT. V gene TRBV6-6 combines with J gene TRBJ1-4; D perhaps matches TRBD1 (5 bases). The V gene's germline CDR1 is MNHNY and CDR2 SVGAGI (reference sequence). Trimming took 0 bases from V and 8 from J, leaving 13 bases between them. This CDR3 is built from 15 residues.

This chain uses TRBV18 with TRBJ2-3, with D hard to call. Per the germline V gene, CDR1 is KGHSH and CDR2 is LQKENI. The ends were cut back, 2 bases at V and 0 bases at J, with 15 bases in the middle. The CDR3 length is 17 residues. The CDR3 nucleotides read TGTGCCAGCTCACCAGGGCTCCGAGGACCGAGCACAGATACGCAGTATTTT. Protein product: CASSPGLRGPSTDTQYF.

Concerning this clone: This sample also contains other DNA sequences that code for the same CDR3. The chain uses TRBV7-9 and TRBJ2-5, with TRBD1 matching over 8 bases. CDR1 and CDR2 (germline): SEHNR, FQNEAQ (reference sequence). The CDR3 spans 14 residues. J was trimmed by 3 bases and V by 2 bases; bases with no gene match: 2. CDR3 DNA: TGTGCCAGCAGCTTAATGACAGGGGAAGAGACCCAGTACTTC. Its protein is CASSLMTGEETQYF.

Concerning this clone itself: This sample also contains other DNA sequences that code for the same CDR3. The chain is built from TRBV30 and TRBJ1-5; possibly TRBD1 for D (5 bases). Germline CDR1 is GTSNPN and CDR2 is SVGIG (reference sequence). Deletions cut 0 bases from V and 7 bases from J, with 10 bases between. The CDR3 sequence is 13 residues long. CDR3: CAWSVQEGQPQHF. In DNA form, the CDR3 reads TGTGCCTGGAGTGTACAGGAGGGGCAGCCCCAGCATTTT.

The V call is TRBV19, the J call TRBJ1-1; no reliable D call. The CDR3 contains 13 residues. Trimming removed 5 bases from V and 0 bases from J, with 7 bases in between. Germline V lookup: CDR1 LNHDA, CDR2 SQIVND (reference sequence). The CDR3 DNA is TGTGCCAGTAGTCCGAGTGTGAACACTGAAGCTTTCTTT. Its protein product is CASSPSVNTEAFF.

Notes on this clone: The same CDR3 also results from other DNA sequences found in this sample. The V and J genes are TRBV5-1 and TRBJ1-3; D remains unclear. The germline V gene encodes CDR1 SGHRS and CDR2 YFSETQ. This CDR3 has 14 residues. Between the trimmed V and J ends, which lost 0 bases and 1 base, there was a span of 5 bases. The CDR3 reads CASSLGLSGNTIYF. The DNA for the CDR3 is TGCGCCAGCAGCTTGGGCCTTTCTGGAAACACCATATATTTT.

A word on this clone: Other DNA sequences in this sample translate to the same CDR3. The rearrangement uses TRBV18 and TRBJ2-2; D remains unclear. V was trimmed by 3 bases and J by 5 bases, leaving 4 bases between them. The germline V gene encodes CDR1 KGHSH and CDR2 LQKENI. This CDR3 has 12 residues. The CDR3 sequence: CASSPRTGELFF. CDR3 coding DNA: TGTGCCAGCTCACCCCGGACCGGGGAGCTGTTTTTT. Full variable domain (rest looked up from reference TRBV18 and TRBJ2-2): NAGVMQNPRHLVRRRGQEARLRCSPMKGHSHVYWYRQLPEEGLKFMVYLQKENIIDESGMPKERFSAEFPKEGPSILRIQQVVRGDSAAYFCASSPRTGELFFGEGSRLTVL.

The genes are TRBV18 and TRBJ2-3, with 11 bases fitting TRBD2. The V segment lost 2 bases and the J segment 7 bases; nucleotides outside the gene matches: 5. CDR1 and CDR2 from the germline V gene are KGHSH and LQKENI. The CDR3 has 15 amino acids. Written as DNA, the CDR3 is TGTGCCAGCTCACCAATAGCGGGAGGGGTCAATACGCAGTATTTT. It codes for CASSPIAGGVNTQYF. The full variable domain, in which reference TRBV18 and TRBJ2-3 provide the parts outside the CDR3, is NAGVMQNPRHLVRRRGQEARLRCSPMKGHSHVYWYRQLPEEGLKFMVYLQKENIIDESGMPKERFSAEFPKEGPSILRIQQVVRGDSAAYFCASSPIAGGVNTQYFGPGTRLTVL.

The chain employs TRBV19 and TRBJ1-2; 7 nucleotides align to TRBD1. Germline V gene data show CDR1 as LNHDA and CDR2 as SQIVND (reference sequence). V was pared by 3 bases and J by 1 base, with 2 bases of the junction left unmatched. The CDR3 covers 14 residues. For the CDR3, the DNA is TGTGCCAGTAGTATCGCAGGGGGTAACTATGGCTACACCTTC. It translates to CASSIAGGNYGYTF. Full variable domain (rest looked up from reference TRBV19 and TRBJ1-2): DGGITQSPKYLFRKEGQNVTLSCEQNLNHDAMYWYRQDPGQGLRLIYYSQIVNDFQKGDIAEGYSVSREKKESFPLTVTSAQKNPTAFYLCASSIAGGNYGYTFGSGTRLTVV.

The chain uses TRBV29-1 and TRBJ2-1, with TRBD1 matching 7 bases. The CDR3 covers 16 residues. Trimming at V came to 1 base and at J to 1 base, leaving 7 bases not matched to a gene. CDR1 is SQVTM, CDR2 ANQGSEA, per germline. The CDR3 loop is CSVEGRTGHSYNEQFF. The CDR3 DNA follows: TGCAGCGTTGAAGGGAGGACAGGACATTCCTACAATGAGCAGTTCTTC.

In its sample, this clone was seen once. This chain uses TRBV2 with TRBJ2-1, with D perhaps matching TRBD2 (6 bases). The CDR3 is 13 amino acids. Between the trimmed V and J ends, which lost 7 bases and 6 bases, there was a span of 13 bases. Germline assignment: CDR1 SNHLY and CDR2 FYNNEI. CDR3 sequence: CASTSAGGNEQFF. CDR3 nucleotide sequence: TGTGCCAGCACCTCAGCGGGCGGCAATGAGCAGTTCTTC.

CDR3 residues: CASSLGGRWAKNIQYF. CDR3 sequence (DNA): TGTGCCAGCAGTTTAGGAGGCAGATGGGCCAAAAACATTCAGTACTTC. J is TRBJ2-4 and V is TRBV27, with a weak D call TRBD2 (5 bases). The CDR3 sequence is 16 residues long. CDR1 is MNHEY, CDR2 SMNVEV, per germline (reference sequence). V lost 2 bases to trimming and J lost 1 base, with 12 bases between them.

V gene TRBV18 combines with J gene TRBJ1-4; D is possibly TRBD1 (5 bases). The CDR3 covers 14 residues. Trimming cost V 1 base and J 6 bases, with 9 bases left between them. The germline V gene encodes CDR1 KGHSH and CDR2 LQKENI. The CDR3 here is CASSPQGHDEKLFF. The CDR3 coding sequence is TGTGCCAGCTCACCACAGGGGCATGATGAAAAACTGTTTTTT. The variable domain in full, with the rest retrieved from reference TRBV18 and TRBJ1-4, is NAGVMQNPRHLVRRRGQEARLRCSPMKGHSHVYWYRQLPEEGLKFMVYLQKENIIDESGMPKERFSAEFPKEGPSILRIQQVVRGDSAAYFCASSPQGHDEKLFFGSGTQLSVL.